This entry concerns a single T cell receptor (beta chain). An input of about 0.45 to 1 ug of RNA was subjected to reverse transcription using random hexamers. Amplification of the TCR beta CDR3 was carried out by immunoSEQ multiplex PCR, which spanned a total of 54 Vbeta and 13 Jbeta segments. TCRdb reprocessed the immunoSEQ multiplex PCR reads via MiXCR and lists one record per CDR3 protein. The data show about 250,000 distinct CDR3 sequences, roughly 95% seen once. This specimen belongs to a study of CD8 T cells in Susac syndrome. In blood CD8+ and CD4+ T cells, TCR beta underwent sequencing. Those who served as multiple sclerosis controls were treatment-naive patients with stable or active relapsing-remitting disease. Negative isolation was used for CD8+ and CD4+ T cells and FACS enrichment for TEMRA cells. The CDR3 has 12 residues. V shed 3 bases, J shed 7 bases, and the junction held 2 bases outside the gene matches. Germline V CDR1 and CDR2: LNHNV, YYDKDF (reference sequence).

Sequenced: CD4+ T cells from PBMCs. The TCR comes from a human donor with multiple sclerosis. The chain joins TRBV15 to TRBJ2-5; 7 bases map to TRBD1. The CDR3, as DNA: TGTGCCACCAGCAGGGCAGGGGGGACCCAGTACTTC. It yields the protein CATSRAGGTQYF.